The 2 T cell receptor beta chains reported below all come from one sample, sequenced in a study of blood T cell repertoires in COVID-19. Sequenced by immunoSEQ multiplex PCR; TCRdb stores in-frame clones only, minus some. This table has about 85,000 clones, 65% to 80% appearing once. The sequencing sample was made of peripheral blood. These TCRs come from a man in his 70s with acute or convalescent COVID-19.

This clone showed up just a few times. The chain uses TRBV19 and TRBJ1-6; D not resolved. CDR3 length: 15 amino acids. CDR1 is LNHDA and CDR2 is SQIVND in the germline V gene (reference sequence). Trimming removed 3 bases from V and 9 bases from J, with 15 bases in between. The DNA of the CDR3 is TGTGCCAGTAGTATGATTGGATTAAGAGGTTCACCCCTCCACTTT. Translation gives CASSMIGLRGSPLHF.

This chain joins TRBV28 and TRBJ2-3, with TRBD1 matching 7 bases. J lost 9 bases, V lost 5 bases, and 8 bases had no gene match. Germline V gene data show CDR1 as MDHEN and CDR2 as SYDVKM. This CDR3 contains 13 residues. For the CDR3, the DNA is TGTGCCAGCAGTCCGACAGGGCCCGGAACGCAGTATTTT. Its protein is CASSPTGPGTQYF.